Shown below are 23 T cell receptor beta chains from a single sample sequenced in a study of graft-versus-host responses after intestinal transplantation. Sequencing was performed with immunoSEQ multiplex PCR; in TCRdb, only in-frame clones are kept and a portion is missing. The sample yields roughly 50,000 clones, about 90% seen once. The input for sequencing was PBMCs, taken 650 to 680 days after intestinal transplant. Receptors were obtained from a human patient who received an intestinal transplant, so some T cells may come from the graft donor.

The CDR3 protein is CASSATGLAYEQYF. The CDR3, as DNA: TGTGCCAGCAGCGCGACGGGACTAGCCTACGAGCAGTACTTC. This chain connects TRBV7-6 to TRBJ2-7; 8 nucleotides align to TRBD2. Trimming took 5 bases from V and 2 from J; bases not matched to a gene: 5. Germline values: CDR1 SGHVS, CDR2 FNYEAQ. The CDR3 loop spans 14 amino acids.

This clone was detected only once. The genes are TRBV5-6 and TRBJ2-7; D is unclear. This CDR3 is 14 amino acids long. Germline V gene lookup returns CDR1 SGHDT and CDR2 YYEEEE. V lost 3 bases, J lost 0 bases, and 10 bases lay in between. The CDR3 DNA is TGTGCCAGCAGCTCTGACGGTTTCTCCTACGAGCAGTACTTC. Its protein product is CASSSDGFSYEQYF.

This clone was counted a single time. The CDR3 protein is CASSVDSGQPQHF. CDR3 DNA sequence: TGTGCCAGCAGCGTGGATTCAGGCCAGCCCCAGCATTTT. The chain uses TRBV9 and TRBJ1-5; D not resolved. The CDR3 totals 13 residues. Trimming removed 2 bases from V and 7 bases from J, with 10 bases in between. Germline CDR1 is SGDLS and CDR2 is YYNGEE.

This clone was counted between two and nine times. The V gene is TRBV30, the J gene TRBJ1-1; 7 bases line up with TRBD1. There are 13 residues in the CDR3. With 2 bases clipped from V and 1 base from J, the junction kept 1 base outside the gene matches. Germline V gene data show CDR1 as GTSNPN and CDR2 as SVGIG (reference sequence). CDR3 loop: CAWSSGGNTEAFF. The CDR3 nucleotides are TGTGCCTGGAGTTCAGGGGGGAACACTGAAGCTTTCTTT.

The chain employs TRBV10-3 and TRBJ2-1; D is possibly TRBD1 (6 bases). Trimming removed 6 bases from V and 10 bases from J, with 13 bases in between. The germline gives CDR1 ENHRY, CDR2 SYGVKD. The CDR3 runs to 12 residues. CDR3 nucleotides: TGTGCCATCAGGGCTACAGGGACCGAGCAGTTCTTC. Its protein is CAIRATGTEQFF.

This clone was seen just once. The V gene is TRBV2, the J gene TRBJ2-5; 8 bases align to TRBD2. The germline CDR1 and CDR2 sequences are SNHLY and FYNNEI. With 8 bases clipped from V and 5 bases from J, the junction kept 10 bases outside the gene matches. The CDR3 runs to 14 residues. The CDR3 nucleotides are TGTGCCAGCGGACGGACTAGCAAGTTGGAGACCCAGTACTTC. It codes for CASGRTSKLETQYF.

This chain's CDR3 is CASRYSAFRSGQVRICSYEQYF. The CDR3 bases are TGTGCAAGTCGCTATTCCGCGTTCAGATCCGGACAGGTCAGGATTTGCTCCTACGAGCAGTACTTC. The rearrangement uses TRBV12-2 and TRBJ2-7; whether TRBD1, the table's D call, matches the DNA was not checked. TRBV12-2 is a documented pseudogene. The CDR3 spans 22 residues.

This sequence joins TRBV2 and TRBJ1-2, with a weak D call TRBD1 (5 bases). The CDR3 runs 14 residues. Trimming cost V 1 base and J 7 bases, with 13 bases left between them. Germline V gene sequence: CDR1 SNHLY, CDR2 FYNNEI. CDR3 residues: CASSEGGTVGGYTF. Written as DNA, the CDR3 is TGTGCCAGCAGTGAAGGGGGGACGGTGGGTGGCTACACCTTC.

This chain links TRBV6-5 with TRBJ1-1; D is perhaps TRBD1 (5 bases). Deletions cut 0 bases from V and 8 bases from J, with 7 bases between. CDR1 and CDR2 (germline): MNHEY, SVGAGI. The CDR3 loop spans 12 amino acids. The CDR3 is CASSYSGQEAFF. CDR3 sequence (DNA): TGTGCCAGCAGTTACTCGGGGCAGGAAGCTTTCTTT.

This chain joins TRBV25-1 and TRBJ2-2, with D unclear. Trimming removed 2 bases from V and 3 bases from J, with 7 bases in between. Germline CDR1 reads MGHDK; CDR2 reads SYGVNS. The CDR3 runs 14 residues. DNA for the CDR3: TGTGCCAGCAGTGAAACTATCTACACCGGGGAGCTGTTTTTT. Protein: CASSETIYTGELFF.

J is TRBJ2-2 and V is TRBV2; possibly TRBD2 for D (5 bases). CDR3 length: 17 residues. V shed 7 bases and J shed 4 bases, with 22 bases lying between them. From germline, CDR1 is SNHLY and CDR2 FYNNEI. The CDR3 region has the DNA TGTGCCAGCATTCCCTTTATACTGGGTGAGGGCACCGGGGAGCTGTTTTTT. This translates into CASIPFILGEGTGELFF.

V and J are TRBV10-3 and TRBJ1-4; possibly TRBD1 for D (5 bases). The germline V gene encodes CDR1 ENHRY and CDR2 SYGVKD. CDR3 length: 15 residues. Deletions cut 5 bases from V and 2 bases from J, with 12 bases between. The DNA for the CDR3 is TGTGCCATCAGTCGGCAGGGTTTGACTAATGAAAAACTGTTTTTT. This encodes CAISRQGLTNEKLFF.

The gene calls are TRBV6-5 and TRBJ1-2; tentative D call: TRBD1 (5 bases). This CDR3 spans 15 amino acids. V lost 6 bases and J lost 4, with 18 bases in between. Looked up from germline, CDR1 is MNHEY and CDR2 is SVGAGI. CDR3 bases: TGTGCCAGCAGCCCTTCGGGGGAGAAAGCCTATGGCTACACCTTC. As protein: CASSPSGEKAYGYTF.

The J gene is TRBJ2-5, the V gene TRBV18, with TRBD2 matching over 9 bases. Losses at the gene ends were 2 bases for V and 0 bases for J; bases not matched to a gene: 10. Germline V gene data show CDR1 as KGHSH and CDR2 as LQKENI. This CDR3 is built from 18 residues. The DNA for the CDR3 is TGTGCCAGCTCACCAATGGGTAGCGGGGGAGCATACCAAGAGACCCAGTACTTC. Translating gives CASSPMGSGGAYQETQYF.

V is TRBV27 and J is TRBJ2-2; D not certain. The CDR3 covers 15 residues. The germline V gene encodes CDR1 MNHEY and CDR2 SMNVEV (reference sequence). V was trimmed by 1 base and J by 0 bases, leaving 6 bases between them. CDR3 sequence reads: CASSLLVPNTGELFF. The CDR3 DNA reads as TGTGCCAGCAGTTTATTAGTCCCGAACACCGGGGAGCTGTTTTTT.

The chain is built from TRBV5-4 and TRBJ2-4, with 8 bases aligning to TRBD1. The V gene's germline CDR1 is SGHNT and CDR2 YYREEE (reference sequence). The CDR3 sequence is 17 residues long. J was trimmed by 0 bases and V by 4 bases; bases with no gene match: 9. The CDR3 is CASSPDRAGIAKNIQYF. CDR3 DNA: TGTGCCAGCAGCCCGGACAGGGCGGGTATAGCCAAAAACATTCAGTACTTC.

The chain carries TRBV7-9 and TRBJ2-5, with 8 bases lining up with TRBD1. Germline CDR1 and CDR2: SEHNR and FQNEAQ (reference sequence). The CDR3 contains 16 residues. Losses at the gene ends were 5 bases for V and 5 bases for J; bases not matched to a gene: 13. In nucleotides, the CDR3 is TGTGCCAGCAGCGGCGGGGAGGACAGGGATGCGGAGACCCAGTACTTC. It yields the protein CASSGGEDRDAETQYF. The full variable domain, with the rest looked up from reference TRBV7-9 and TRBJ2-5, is DTGVSQNPRHKITKRGQNVTFRCDPISEHNRLYWYRQTLGQGPEFLTYFQNEAQLEKSRLLSDRFSAERPKGSFSTLEIQRTEQGDSAMYLCASSGGEDRDAETQYFGPGTRLLVL.

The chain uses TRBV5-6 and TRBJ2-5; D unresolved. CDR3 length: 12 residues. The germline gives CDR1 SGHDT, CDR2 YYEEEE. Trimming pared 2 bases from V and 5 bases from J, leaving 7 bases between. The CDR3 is CASSLARETQYF. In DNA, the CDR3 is TGTGCCAGCAGCTTAGCGCGCGAGACCCAGTACTTC.

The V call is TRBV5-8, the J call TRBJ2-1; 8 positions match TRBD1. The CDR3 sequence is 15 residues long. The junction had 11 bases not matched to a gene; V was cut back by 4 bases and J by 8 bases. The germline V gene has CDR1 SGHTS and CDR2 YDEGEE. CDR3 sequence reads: CASSGLDRVEDEQFF. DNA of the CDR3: TGTGCCAGCAGCGGGTTGGACAGGGTAGAGGATGAGCAGTTCTTC. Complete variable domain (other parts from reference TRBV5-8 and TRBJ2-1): EAGVTQSPTHLIKTRGQQATLRCSPISGHTSVYWYQQALGLGLQFLLWYDEGEERNRGNFPPRFSGRQFPNYSSELNVNALELEDSALYLCASSGLDRVEDEQFFGPGTRLTVL.

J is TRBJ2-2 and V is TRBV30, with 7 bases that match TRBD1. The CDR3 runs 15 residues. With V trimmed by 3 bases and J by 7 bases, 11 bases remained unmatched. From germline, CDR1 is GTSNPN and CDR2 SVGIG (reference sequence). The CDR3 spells CAWSRGWSDFGELFF. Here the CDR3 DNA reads TGTGCCTGGAGCAGGGGGTGGTCTGATTTCGGGGAGCTGTTTTTT.

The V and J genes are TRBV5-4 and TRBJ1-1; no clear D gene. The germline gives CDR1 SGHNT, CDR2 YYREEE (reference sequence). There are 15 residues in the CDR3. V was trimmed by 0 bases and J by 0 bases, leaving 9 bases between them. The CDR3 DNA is TGTGCCAGCAGCTTGGTCGGGTTGATGAACACTGAAGCTTTCTTT. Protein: CASSLVGLMNTEAFF.

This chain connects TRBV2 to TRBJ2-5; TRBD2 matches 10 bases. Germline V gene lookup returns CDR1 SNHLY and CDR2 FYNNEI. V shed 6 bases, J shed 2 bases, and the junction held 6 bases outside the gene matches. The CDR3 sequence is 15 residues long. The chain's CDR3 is CASRVSSGGQETQYF. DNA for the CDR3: TGTGCCAGCAGGGTCTCTAGCGGGGGTCAAGAGACCCAGTACTTC.

The CDR3 protein is CASSPGTGGYEQYF. CDR3 DNA: TGTGCCAGCTCACCCGGGACAGGGGGCTACGAGCAGTACTTC. The rearrangement links TRBV18 to TRBJ2-7; 11 nucleotides match TRBD1. Trimming took 3 bases from V and 3 from J; bases not matched to a gene: 1. Looked up from germline, CDR1 is KGHSH and CDR2 is LQKENI. The CDR3 loop spans 14 amino acids.